This TCR beta chain was found in a study of cytomegalovirus exposure and HLA in healthy donors. General study results and limits: Rare sequences made up most TCRs, while some public TCRs were found in many donors.

Only in-frame clones appear in the TCRdb table, and some are missing; sequencing was by immunoSEQ multiplex PCR. This sample has a few hundred thousand clones, with about 89% found just once. For this clone: Antigen: not known.

V lost 2 bases, J lost 6 bases, and 12 bases stayed unmatched. There are 16 residues in the CDR3. Germline V gene lookup returns CDR1 SGHRS and CDR2 YFSETQ. The TCR was taken from a woman aged 18-29 years in good health and CMV-seronegative. This chain uses TRBV5-1 with TRBJ1-2; 8 bases agree with TRBD1. The specimen sequenced was PBMCs. The CDR3 DNA is TGCGCCAGCAGCTTAGGCAGGGGGCAGAGAATGGATGGCTACACCTTC. Its translation is CASSLGRGQRMDGYTF.